This TCR beta chain appears in the sequencing data of a study of metastatic and nonmetastatic thyroid tumors. On the study more broadly: A comparison of repertoires was made across blood and tumor or nodule tissue from malignant and benign thyroid patients. Findings of the study overall: Reported TCR beta diversity, measured in blood and tumor, was significantly higher for malignant thyroid tumors than for benign nodules.

A remark on this clone: What it binds is not known. A read error may produce the germline difference seen at one junction end.

The CDR3 runs 16 residues. Germline V gives CDR1 LNHNV, CDR2 YYDKDF (reference sequence). There were no patients who had received any treatment before thyroid surgery. Source study methods: Building a distant-metastasis classifier for papillary thyroid cancer drew on CDR3 differences across clinicopathological groups. From the PCR reads, TCRdb re-called clones with MiXCR. The V and J calls shown here were made by TCRdb, not taken from the authors' results. The repertoire holds about 45,000 clones, roughly 4% seen once, with around 9.6% in the top ten. Sequencing was performed on blood. The rearrangement uses TRBV15 and TRBJ2-1; TRBD2 agrees at 8 bases. This clonotype was sampled from a female donor with papillary thyroid cancer or a benign thyroid nodule (not recorded which). Some clones in this sample may be carry-over from other donors' samples. The CDR3 here is CATNRAGVSSYNEHFF. Written as DNA, the CDR3 is TGTGCCACCAACAGAGCGGGGGTGAGCTCCTACAATGAGCATTTCTTC.